Below are 17 T cell receptor beta chains sequenced from a single sample in a study of T cell changes during pregnancy in multiple sclerosis. Clones were read by immunoSEQ multiplex PCR, and TCRdb kept only the in-frame ones, dropping some. The sample contains approximately 44,000 clones, 80% to 95% of which appear only once. Specimen: CD4+ T cells from peripheral blood mononuclear cells, collected in the third trimester of pregnancy. The origin of the receptors is a female donor with multiple sclerosis, enrolled in a pregnancy study.

This chain connects TRBV27 to TRBJ2-1, with TRBD1 identical over 8 bases. The CDR3 loop spans 13 amino acids. The J segment lost 6 bases and the V segment lost 6 bases, leaving 4 bases of the junction unmatched. CDR1 MNHEY and CDR2 SMNVEV come from the germline V gene (reference sequence). The CDR3 DNA sequence: TGTGCCAGCAGAAGGACAGGGTCCAATGAGCAGTTCTTC. This encodes CASRRTGSNEQFF.

In its sample, this clone was seen once. This rearrangement joins TRBV28 to TRBJ2-1, with 12 bases identical to TRBD1. Germline V gives CDR1 MDHEN, CDR2 SYDVKM. Trimming at V came to 6 bases and at J to 8 bases, leaving 8 bases not matched to a gene. The CDR3 contains 15 residues. DNA of the CDR3: TGTGCCAGCAGATTAGGGACAGGGGGCTGGGATGAGCAGTTCTTC. As protein: CASRLGTGGWDEQFF.

This clone was counted only a few times. The chain couples TRBV5-6 to TRBJ2-3; 14 nucleotides line up with TRBD2. J gave up 7 bases and V 4 bases, and 8 bases lay outside the gene matches. The CDR3 sequence is 16 residues long. Germline V CDR1 and CDR2: SGHDT, YYEEEE. The DNA for the CDR3 is TGTGCCAGCAGCACACTGACTAGCGGGAGGGTCCATACGCAGTATTTT. Amino acid sequence: CASSTLTSGRVHTQYF.

The chain uses TRBV11-1 and TRBJ2-7; no firm D call. Germline CDR1 SGHAT, CDR2 FQDESV (reference sequence). The length of the CDR3 is 15 residues. V lost 0 bases, J lost 2 bases, and 11 bases lay in between. CDR3 region: CASSLAGFKTYEQYF. The CDR3 DNA sequence: TGTGCCAGCAGCTTAGCCGGGTTTAAGACCTACGAGCAGTACTTC.

This clone was seen just once. V is TRBV19 and J is TRBJ1-5; a weak D match, TRBD1 (6 bases). The CDR3 length is 16 residues. Germline CDR1 and CDR2: LNHDA and SQIVND (reference sequence). The ends were cut back, 6 bases at V and 2 bases at J, with 17 bases in the middle. This chain's CDR3 is CASSSRGMGGNQPQHF. In DNA, the CDR3 is TGTGCCAGTAGCAGTAGGGGGATGGGGGGCAATCAGCCCCAGCATTTT.

The chain has TRBV28 and TRBJ2-1; TRBD2 matches 9 bases. The CDR3 contains 15 residues. V shed 7 bases and J 3 bases; nucleotides not matched to a gene: 7. From germline, CDR1 is MDHEN and CDR2 SYDVKM. This CDR3 is CASTSRGGNYNEQFF. Written as DNA, the CDR3 is TGTGCCAGCACCTCGCGGGGGGGTAACTACAATGAGCAGTTCTTC.

The V call is TRBV19, the J call TRBJ1-3, with 8 bases matching TRBD1. V lost 6 bases, J lost 2 bases, and 3 bases stayed unmatched. Germline CDR1 is LNHDA and CDR2 is SQIVND (reference sequence). The CDR3 spans 14 residues. DNA of the CDR3: TGTGCCAGTAGGCCGGACAGGGCTGGAAACACCATATATTTT. Translation gives CASRPDRAGNTIYF.

The CDR3 spells CASRPTGVGEKLFF. DNA for the CDR3: TGTGCCAGTAGGCCAACAGGGGTGGGAGAAAAACTGTTTTTT. V is TRBV19 and J is TRBJ1-4; 7 bases agree with TRBD1. Germline assignment: CDR1 LNHDA and CDR2 SQIVND (reference sequence). The CDR3 is 14 residues long. V lost 6 bases and J lost 8; bases outside the gene matches: 9.

The genes are TRBV9 and TRBJ2-5; 7 bases match TRBD2. Trimming cost V 0 bases and J 1 base; bases outside gene matches: 6. The germline gives CDR1 SGDLS, CDR2 YYNGEE. The CDR3 has 16 residues. CDR3 nucleotide sequence: TGTGCCAGCAGCGTAGGAGGCGGGAGCGCCCAAGAGACCCAGTACTTC. Translating gives CASSVGGGSAQETQYF.

This sequence joins TRBV6-5 and TRBJ2-7, with a tentative D call TRBD2 (6 bases). Trimming took 6 bases from V and 4 from J, leaving 16 bases between them. Germline V gene sequence: CDR1 MNHEY, CDR2 SVGAGI. The CDR3 consists of 14 residues. The DNA for the CDR3 is TGTGCCAGCAGGGGACTGGGTGAGAGATACGAGCAGTACTTC. Residues: CASRGLGERYEQYF.

The rearrangement links TRBV2 to TRBJ1-2; D is unresolved. Germline CDR1 is SNHLY and CDR2 is FYNNEI. V gave up 6 bases and J gave up 6 bases, with 11 bases separating them. The CDR3 spans 12 residues. This chain's CDR3 is CASSKSTDGYTF. DNA of the CDR3: TGTGCCAGCAGCAAATCTACAGATGGCTACACCTTC.

The V and J genes are TRBV25-1 and TRBJ1-1, with unresolved D. This CDR3 comprises 14 residues. V lost 2 bases and J lost 6, with 13 bases in between. Germline V CDR1 and CDR2: MGHDK, SYGVNS. CDR3 sequence reads: CASSEMTGEAEAFF. CDR3 coding DNA: TGTGCCAGCAGTGAAATGACTGGGGAGGCTGAAGCTTTCTTT.

The rearrangement joins TRBV7-2 to TRBJ2-5, with 9 bases aligning to TRBD2. The CDR3 has 17 residues. Germline V gene lookup returns CDR1 SGHTA and CDR2 FQGNSA. Trimming cost V 3 bases and J 5 bases; bases outside gene matches: 13. CDR3 residues: CASSFKGGRDSWETQYF. The CDR3 DNA sequence: TGTGCCAGCAGCTTCAAGGGCGGGAGGGATTCATGGGAGACCCAGTACTTC.

V gene TRBV5-1 combines with J gene TRBJ2-2; 9 bases map to TRBD1. Germline V CDR1 and CDR2: SGHRS, YFSETQ. CDR3 length: 14 residues. With 3 bases clipped from V and 8 bases from J, the junction kept 5 bases outside the gene matches. The CDR3 nucleotides read TGCGCCAGCAGCTCGGGACAGGGTCCAGGGGAGCTGTTTTTT. It encodes CASSSGQGPGELFF.

The genes are TRBV19 and TRBJ1-2; TRBD1 agrees at 9 bases. Per germline, CDR1 LNHDA and CDR2 SQIVND (reference sequence). The J segment lost 1 base and the V segment lost 5 bases, leaving 5 bases of the junction unmatched. The CDR3 is made up of 15 amino acids. CDR3 residues: CASSHRQGVNYGYTF. The CDR3 coding sequence is TGTGCCAGTAGTCACCGACAGGGGGTTAACTATGGCTACACCTTC.

The J gene is TRBJ2-1, the V gene TRBV7-2; TRBD2 matches at 11 bases. The CDR3 length is 16 residues. V shed 1 base and J 9 bases; nucleotides not matched to a gene: 8. Germline values: CDR1 SGHTA, CDR2 FQGNSA. As DNA, the CDR3 is TGTGCCAGCAGCTTAGGACTAGCGGGATCACAATCTGAGCAGTTCTTC. It is translated as CASSLGLAGSQSEQFF.

This chain uses TRBV10-3 with TRBJ2-3; 7 bases map to TRBD2. Trimming at V came to 4 bases and at J to 6 bases, leaving 10 bases not matched to a gene. Looked up from germline, CDR1 is ENHRY and CDR2 is SYGVKD. The CDR3 sequence is 15 residues long. The CDR3 is CAISGGLGGSDTQYF. In DNA form, the CDR3 reads TGTGCCATCAGTGGTGGGCTGGGAGGGAGTGATACGCAGTATTTT.